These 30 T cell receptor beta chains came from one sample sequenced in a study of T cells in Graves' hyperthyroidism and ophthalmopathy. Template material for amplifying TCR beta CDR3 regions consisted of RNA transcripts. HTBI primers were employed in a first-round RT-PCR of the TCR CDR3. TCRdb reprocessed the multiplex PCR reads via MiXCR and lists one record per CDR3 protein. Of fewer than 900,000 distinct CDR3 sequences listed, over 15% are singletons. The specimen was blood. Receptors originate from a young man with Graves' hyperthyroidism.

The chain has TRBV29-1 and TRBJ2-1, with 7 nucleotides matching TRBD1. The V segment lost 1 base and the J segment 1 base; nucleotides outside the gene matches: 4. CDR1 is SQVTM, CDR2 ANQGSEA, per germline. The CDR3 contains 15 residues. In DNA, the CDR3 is TGCAGCGTTGAAGCGGACAGGTTTTCCTACAATGAGCAGTTCTTC. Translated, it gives CSVEADRFSYNEQFF.

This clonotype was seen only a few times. CDR3 amino acids: CATSDLPGQGATTDTQYF. The CDR3 DNA follows: TGTGCCACCAGTGATTTGCCGGGACAGGGGGCCACAACAGATACGCAGTATTTT. The chain carries TRBV24-1 and TRBJ2-3; 12 bases are shared with TRBD1. Germline trimming cut 0 bases from V and 3 bases from J; bases unmatched to any gene: 6. Germline V gene sequence: CDR1 KGHDR, CDR2 SFDVKD. CDR3 length equals 18 residues.

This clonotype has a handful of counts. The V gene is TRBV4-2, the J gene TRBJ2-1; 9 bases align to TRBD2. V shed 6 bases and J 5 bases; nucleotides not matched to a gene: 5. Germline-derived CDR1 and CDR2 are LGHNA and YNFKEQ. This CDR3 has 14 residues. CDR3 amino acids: CASRPLAGDNEQFF. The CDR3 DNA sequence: TGTGCCAGCAGACCCTTAGCGGGAGACAATGAGCAGTTCTTC.

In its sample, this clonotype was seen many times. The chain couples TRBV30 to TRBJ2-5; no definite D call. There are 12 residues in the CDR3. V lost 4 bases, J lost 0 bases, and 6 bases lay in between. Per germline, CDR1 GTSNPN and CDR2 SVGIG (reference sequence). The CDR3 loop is CAWNRHQETQYF. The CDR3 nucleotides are TGTGCCTGGAACAGACACCAAGAGACCCAGTACTTC.

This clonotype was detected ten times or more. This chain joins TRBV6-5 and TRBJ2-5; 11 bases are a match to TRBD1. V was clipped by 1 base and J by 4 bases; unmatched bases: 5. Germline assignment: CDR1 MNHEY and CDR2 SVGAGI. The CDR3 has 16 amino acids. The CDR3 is CASSYWTGGGVETQYF. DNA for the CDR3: TGTGCCAGCAGTTACTGGACAGGGGGCGGGGTAGAGACCCAGTACTTC.

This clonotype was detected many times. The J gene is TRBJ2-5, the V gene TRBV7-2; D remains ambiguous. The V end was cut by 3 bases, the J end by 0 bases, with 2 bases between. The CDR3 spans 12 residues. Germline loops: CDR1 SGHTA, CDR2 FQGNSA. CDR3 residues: CASSFDQETQYF. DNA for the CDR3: TGTGCCAGCAGCTTTGACCAAGAGACCCAGTACTTC.

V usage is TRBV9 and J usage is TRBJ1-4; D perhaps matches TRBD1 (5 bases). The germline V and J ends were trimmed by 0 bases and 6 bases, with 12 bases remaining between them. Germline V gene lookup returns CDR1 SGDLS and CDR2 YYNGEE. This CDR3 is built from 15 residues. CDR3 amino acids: CASSVALGRDEKLFF. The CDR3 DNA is TGTGCCAGCAGCGTAGCCTTGGGACGGGATGAAAAACTGTTTTTT.

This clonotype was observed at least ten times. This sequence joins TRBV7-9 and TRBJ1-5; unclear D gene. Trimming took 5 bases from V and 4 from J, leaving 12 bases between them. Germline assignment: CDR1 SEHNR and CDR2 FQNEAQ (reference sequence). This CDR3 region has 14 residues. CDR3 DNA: TGTGCCAGCAGCCATGCTCGGGTTAATCAGCCCCAGCATTTT. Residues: CASSHARVNQPQHF.

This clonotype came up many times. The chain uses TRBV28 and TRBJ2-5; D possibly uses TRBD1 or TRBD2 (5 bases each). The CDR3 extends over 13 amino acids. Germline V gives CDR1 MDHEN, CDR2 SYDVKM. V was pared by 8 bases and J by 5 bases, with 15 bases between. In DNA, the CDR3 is TGTGCCAGCGGGGGAAGTTTCGGGGAGACCCAGTACTTC. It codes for CASGGSFGETQYF.

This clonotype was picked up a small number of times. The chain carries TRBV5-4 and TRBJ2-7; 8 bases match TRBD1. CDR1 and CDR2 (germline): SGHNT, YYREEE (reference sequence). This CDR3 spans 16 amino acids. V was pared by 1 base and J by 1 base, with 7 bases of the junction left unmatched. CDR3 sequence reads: CASSLKRGQVSYEQYF. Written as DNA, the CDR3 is TGTGCCAGCAGCTTGAAGAGGGGACAGGTGTCCTACGAGCAGTACTTC.

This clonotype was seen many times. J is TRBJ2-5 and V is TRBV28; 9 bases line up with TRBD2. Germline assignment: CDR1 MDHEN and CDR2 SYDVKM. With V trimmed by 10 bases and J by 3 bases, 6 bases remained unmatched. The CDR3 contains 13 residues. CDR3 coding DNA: TGTGCCACCAGACTAGCGGCTGAAGAGACCCAGTACTTC. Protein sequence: CATRLAAEETQYF. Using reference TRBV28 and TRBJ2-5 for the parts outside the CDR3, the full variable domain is DVKVTQSSRYLVKRTGEKVFLECVQDMDHENMFWYRQDPGLGLRLIYFSYDVKMKEKGDIPEGYSVSREKKERFSLILESASTNQTSMYLCATRLAAEETQYFGPGTRLLVL.

The CDR3 is CASGLPFHGTQYF. The CDR3 DNA is TGTGCTAGTGGTTTGCCCTTCCACGGTACCCAGTACTTC. The gene calls are TRBV12-5 and TRBJ2-5, with no clear D. V was clipped by 2 bases and J by 8 bases, with 12 bases between them. Germline loops: CDR1 LGHNT, CDR2 FRNRAP. The CDR3 spans 13 residues. The variable domain in full, completed from reference TRBV12-5 and TRBJ2-5, reads DARVTQTPRHKVTEMGQEVTMRCQPILGHNTVFWYRQTMMQGLELLAYFRNRAPLDDSGMPKDRFSAEMPDATLATLKIQPSEPRDSAVYFCASGLPFHGTQYFGPGTRLLVL.

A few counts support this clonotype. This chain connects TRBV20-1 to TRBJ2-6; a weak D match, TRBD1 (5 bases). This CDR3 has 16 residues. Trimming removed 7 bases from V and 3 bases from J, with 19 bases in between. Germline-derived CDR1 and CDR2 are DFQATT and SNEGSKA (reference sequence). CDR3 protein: CSVATGRVFGANVLTF. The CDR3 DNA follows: TGCAGTGTCGCGACGGGCAGGGTTTTTGGGGCCAACGTCCTGACTTTC.

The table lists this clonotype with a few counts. The CDR3 bases are TGTGCCAGCAGCGCGCAGAGCGGGGACACAGATACGCAGTATTTT. This sequence encodes CASSAQSGDTDTQYF. The chain carries TRBV3-1 and TRBJ2-3; 7 bases align to TRBD2. The length of the CDR3 is 15 residues. The V gene end was trimmed by 5 bases and the J gene end by 2 bases; junction bases not matched to a gene: 7. The germline gives CDR1 LGHDT, CDR2 YNNKEL (reference sequence).

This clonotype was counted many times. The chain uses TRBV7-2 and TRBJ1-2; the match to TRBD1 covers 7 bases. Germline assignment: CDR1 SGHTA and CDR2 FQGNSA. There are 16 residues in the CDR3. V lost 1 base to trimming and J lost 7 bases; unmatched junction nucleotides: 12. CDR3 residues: CASSLETGQRISGYTF. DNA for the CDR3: TGTGCCAGCAGCTTAGAAACGGGACAGAGGATAAGTGGCTACACCTTC. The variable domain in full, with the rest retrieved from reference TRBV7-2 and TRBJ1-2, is GAGVSQSPSNKVTEKGKDVELRCDPISGHTALYWYRQSLGQGLEFLIYFQGNSAPDKSGLPSDRFSAERTGGSVSTLTIQRTQQEDSAVYLCASSLETGQRISGYTFGSGTRLTVV.

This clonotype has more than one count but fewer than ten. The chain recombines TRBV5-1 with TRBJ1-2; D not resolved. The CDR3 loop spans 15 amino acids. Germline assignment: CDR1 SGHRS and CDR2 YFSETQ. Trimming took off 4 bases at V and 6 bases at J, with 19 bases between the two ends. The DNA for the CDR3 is TGCGCCAGCAGCCCTATTCCCCCGGGTTCGCATGGCTACACCTTC. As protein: CASSPIPPGSHGYTF.

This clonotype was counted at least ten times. The CDR3 loop reads CASSPGLEGYEQFF. In DNA, the CDR3 is TGTGCCAGCAGCCCGGGACTAGAGGGTTATGAGCAGTTCTTC. The rearrangement joins TRBV7-3 to TRBJ2-1; 8 nucleotides line up with TRBD2. Germline loops: CDR1 SGHTA, CDR2 FQGTGA. The V and J ends lost 5 bases and 8 bases, in that order; junction bases with no gene match: 8. The CDR3 is 14 amino acids.

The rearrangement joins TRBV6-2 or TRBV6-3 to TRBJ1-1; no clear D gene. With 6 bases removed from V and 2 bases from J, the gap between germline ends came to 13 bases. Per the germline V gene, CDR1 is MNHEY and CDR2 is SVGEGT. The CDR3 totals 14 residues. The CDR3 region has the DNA TGTGCCAGCAGGAGGGAAGGGCCAAACACTGAAGCTTTCTTT. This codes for CASRREGPNTEAFF.

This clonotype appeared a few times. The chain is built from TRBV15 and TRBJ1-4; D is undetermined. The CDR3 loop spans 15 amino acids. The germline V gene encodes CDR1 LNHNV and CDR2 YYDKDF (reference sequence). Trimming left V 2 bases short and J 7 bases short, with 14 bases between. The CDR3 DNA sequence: TGTGCCACCAGCAGATCACCTACCCTAGGTGAAAAACTGTTTTTT. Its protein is CATSRSPTLGEKLFF.

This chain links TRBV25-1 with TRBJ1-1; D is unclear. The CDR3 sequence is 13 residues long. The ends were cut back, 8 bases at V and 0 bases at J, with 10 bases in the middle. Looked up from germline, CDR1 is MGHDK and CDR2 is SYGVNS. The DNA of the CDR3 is TGTGCCAGCTTAAGCCGGTTGAACACTGAAGCTTTCTTT. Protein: CASLSRLNTEAFF.

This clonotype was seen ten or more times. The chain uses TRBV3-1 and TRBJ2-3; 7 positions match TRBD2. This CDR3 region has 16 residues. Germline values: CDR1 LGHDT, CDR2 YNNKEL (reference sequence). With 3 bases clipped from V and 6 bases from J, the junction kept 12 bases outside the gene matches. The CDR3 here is CASSHSRGGRADTQYF. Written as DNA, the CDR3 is TGTGCCAGCAGCCACTCGCGGGGCGGGAGAGCTGATACGCAGTATTTT.

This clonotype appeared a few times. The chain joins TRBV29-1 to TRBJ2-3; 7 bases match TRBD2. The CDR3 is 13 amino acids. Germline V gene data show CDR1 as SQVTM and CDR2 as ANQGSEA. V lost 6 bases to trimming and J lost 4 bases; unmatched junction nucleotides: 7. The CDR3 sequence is CSVAGILSDTQYF. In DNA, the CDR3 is TGCAGCGTAGCGGGAATACTATCAGATACGCAGTATTTT.

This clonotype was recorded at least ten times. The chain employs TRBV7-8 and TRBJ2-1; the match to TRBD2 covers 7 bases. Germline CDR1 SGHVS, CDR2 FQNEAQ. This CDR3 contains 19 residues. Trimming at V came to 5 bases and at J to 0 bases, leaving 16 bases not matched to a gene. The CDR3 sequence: CASSLPRSSGFSSYNEQFF. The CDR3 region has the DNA TGTGCCAGCAGCCTCCCTCGTAGTAGCGGGTTTAGCTCCTACAATGAGCAGTTCTTC.

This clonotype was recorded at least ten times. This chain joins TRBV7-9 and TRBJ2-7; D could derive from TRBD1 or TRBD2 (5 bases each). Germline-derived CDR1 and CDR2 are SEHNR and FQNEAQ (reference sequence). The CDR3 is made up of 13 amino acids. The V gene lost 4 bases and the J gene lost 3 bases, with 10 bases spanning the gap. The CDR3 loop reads CASSSDGGYEQYF. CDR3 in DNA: TGTGCCAGCAGCTCGGATGGGGGCTACGAGCAGTACTTC.

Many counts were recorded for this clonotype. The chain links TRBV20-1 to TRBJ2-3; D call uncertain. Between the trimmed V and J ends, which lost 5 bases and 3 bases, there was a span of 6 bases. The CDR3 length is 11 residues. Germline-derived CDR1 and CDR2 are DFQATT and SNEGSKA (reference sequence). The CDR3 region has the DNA TGCAGTGCTTCGATGACAGATACGCAGTATTTT. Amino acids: CSASMTDTQYF.

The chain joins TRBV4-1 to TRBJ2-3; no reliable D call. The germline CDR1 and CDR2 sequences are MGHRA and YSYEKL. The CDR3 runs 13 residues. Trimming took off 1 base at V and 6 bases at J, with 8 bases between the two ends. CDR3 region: CASSQARWDTQYF. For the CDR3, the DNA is TGCGCCAGCAGCCAAGCCCGGTGGGATACGCAGTATTTT.

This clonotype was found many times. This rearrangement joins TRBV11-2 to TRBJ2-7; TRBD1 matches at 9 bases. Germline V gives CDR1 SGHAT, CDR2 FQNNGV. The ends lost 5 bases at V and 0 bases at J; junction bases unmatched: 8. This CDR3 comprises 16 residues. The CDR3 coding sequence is TGTGCCAGCAGCCTCGGGACAGGGCTTAGCTCCTACGAGCAGTACTTC. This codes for CASSLGTGLSSYEQYF. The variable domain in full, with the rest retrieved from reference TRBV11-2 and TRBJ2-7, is EAGVAQSPRYKIIEKRQSVAFWCNPISGHATLYWYQQILGQGPKLLIQFQNNGVVDDSQLPKDRFSAERLKGVDSTLKIQPAKLEDSAVYLCASSLGTGLSSYEQYFGPGTRLTVT.

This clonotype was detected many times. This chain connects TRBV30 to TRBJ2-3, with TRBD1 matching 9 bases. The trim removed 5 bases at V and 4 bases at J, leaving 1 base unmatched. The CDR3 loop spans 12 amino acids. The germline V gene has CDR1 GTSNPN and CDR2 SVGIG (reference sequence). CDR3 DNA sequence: TGTGCCTGGGGGACAGGGTCAGATACGCAGTATTTT. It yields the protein CAWGTGSDTQYF.

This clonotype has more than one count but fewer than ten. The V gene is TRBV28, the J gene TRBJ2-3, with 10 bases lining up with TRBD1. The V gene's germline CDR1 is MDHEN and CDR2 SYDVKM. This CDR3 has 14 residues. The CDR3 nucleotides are TGTGCATCCAGGGGGACAGGGGATGCTCGATCGCAGTATTTT. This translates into CASRGTGDARSQYF.

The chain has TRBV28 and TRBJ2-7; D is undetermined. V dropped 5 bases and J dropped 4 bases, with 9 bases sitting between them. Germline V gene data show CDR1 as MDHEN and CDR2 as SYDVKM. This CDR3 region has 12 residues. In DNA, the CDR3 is TGTGCCAGCAGTCCCAACGTATACGAGCAGTACTTC. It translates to CASSPNVYEQYF.